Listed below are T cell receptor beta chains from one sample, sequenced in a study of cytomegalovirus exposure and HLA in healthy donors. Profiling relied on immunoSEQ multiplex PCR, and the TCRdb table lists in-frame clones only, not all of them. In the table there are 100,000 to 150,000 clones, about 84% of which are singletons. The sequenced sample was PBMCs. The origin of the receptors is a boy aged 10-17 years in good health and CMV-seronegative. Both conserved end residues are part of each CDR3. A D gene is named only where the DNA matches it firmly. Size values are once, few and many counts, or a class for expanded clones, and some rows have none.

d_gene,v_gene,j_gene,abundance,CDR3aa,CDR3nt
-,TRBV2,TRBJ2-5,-,CASSRTGGTAFKETQYF,TGTGCCAGCAGTCGGACAGGAGGGACTGCTTTTAAAGAGACCCAGTACTTC
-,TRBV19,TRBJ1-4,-,CASRPGTSTNEKLFF,TGTGCCAGTCGGCCGGGAACCTCAACTAATGAAAAACTGTTTTTT
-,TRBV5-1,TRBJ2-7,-,CASSLETGWVFQEQYF,TGCGCCAGCAGCCTAGAGACAGGTTGGGTATTCCAAGAGCAGTACTTC
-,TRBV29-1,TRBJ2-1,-,CSGGDASWTSYNEQFF,TGCAGCGGGGGGGACGCATCCTGGACCTCCTACAATGAGCAGTTCTTC
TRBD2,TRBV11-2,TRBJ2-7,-,CASSLEPAGIYEQYF,TGTGCCAGCAGCTTAGAGCCAGCGGGAATTTACGAGCAGTACTTC
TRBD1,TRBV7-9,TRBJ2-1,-,CASGQGASYNEQFF,TGTGCCAGCGGACAGGGGGCCTCCTACAATGAGCAGTTCTTC
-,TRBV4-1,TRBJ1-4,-,CASSHPPEGGRTKKLFF,TGCGCCAGCAGCCACCCCCCTGAGGGGGGGAGAACAAAAAAACTGTTTTTT
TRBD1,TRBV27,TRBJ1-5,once,CASSPGQGVDPQHF,TGTGCCAGCAGTCCGGGACAGGGGGTAGATCCCCAGCATTTT
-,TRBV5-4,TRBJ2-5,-,CASSYLEETQYF,TGTGCCAGCAGCTACCTCGAGGAGACCCAGTACTTC
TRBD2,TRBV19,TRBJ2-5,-,CASSKLAGGPETQYF,TGTGCCAGTAGTAAACTAGCGGGAGGGCCGGAGACCCAGTACTTC
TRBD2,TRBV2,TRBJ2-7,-,CASSEELAGLGEQYF,TGTGCCAGCAGTGAAGAACTAGCGGGCTTAGGGGAGCAGTACTTC
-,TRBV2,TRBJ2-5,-,CASSEFEGETQYF,TGTGCCAGCAGTGAATTCGAGGGAGAGACCCAGTACTTC
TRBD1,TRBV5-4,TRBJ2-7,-,CASSLGGTALYEQYF,TGTGCCAGCAGCTTGGGTGGGACAGCACTTTACGAGCAGTACTTC
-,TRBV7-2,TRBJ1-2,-,CASRSRGGDYGYTF,TGTGCCAGCAGGTCCCGGGGAGGGGACTATGGCTACACCTTC
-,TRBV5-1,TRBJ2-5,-,CASSLGRETQYF,TGCGCCAGCAGCTTGGGGCGGGAGACCCAGTACTTC
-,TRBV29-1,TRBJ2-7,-,CSIGRDQYEQYF,TGCAGCATAGGGCGGGACCAATACGAGCAGTACTTC
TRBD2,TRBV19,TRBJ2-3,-,CASSIFGGYTDTQYF,TGTGCCAGTAGTATCTTCGGGGGGTACACAGATACGCAGTATTTT
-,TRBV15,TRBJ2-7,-,CATSRASSSYEQYF,TGTGCCACCAGCAGAGCTAGCAGCTCCTACGAGCAGTACTTC
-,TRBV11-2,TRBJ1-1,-,CASSRIGPGVMNTEAFF,TGTGCCAGCAGTCGGATTGGACCCGGGGTCATGAACACTGAAGCTTTCTTT
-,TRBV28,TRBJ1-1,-,CASTRQYTEAFF,TGTGCCAGCACCCGACAGTACACTGAAGCTTTCTTT
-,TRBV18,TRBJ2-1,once,CASSPPAGTVAYNEQFF,TGTGCCAGCTCACCACCGGCGGGGACGGTAGCCTACAATGAGCAGTTCTTC
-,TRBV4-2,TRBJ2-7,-,CASSDPTATTLFREQYF,TGTGCCAGCAGCGACCCGACAGCCACTACCTTATTTCGGGAGCAGTACTTC
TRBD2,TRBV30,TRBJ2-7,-,CAWVPPSGVPYEQYF,TGTGCCTGGGTCCCCCCAAGCGGGGTCCCCTACGAGCAGTACTTC
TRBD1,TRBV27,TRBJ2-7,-,CASSRLPGTDTVEQYF,TGTGCCAGCAGTCGACTCCCCGGGACAGATACTGTTGAGCAGTACTTC
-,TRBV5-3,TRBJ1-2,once,CARSLESGTNGYTF,TGTGCCAGAAGCTTGGAATCAGGGACAAATGGCTACACCTTC
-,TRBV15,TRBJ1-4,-,CATSIGPGEKLFF,TGTGCCACCAGCATTGGGCCAGGTGAAAAACTGTTTTTT
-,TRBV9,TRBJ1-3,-,CASSPSGGNTIYF,TGTGCCAGCAGTCCCTCGGGGGGAAACACCATATATTTT
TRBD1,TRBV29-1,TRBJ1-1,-,CSVDDRAEAFF,TGCAGCGTAGATGACAGGGCTGAAGCTTTCTTT
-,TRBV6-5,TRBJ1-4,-,CASSRTVNEKLFF,TGTGCCAGCAGTCGGACTGTCAATGAAAAACTGTTTTTT
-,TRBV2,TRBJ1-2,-,CASSAGPNYGYPF,TGTGCCAGCAGTGCAGGGCCCAACTATGGCTACCCCTTC
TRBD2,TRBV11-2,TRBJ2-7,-,CASSSLFDLLAGEYEQYF,TGTGCCAGCAGCTCCTTGTTCGACCTACTAGCGGGAGAATACGAGCAGTACTTC
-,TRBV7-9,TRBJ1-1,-,CASSFTGGTEAFF,TGTGCCAGCAGCTTTACAGGCGGCACTGAAGCTTTCTTT
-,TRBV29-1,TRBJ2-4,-,CSVRLNLAKNIQYF,TGCAGCGTGAGGCTGAACCTAGCCAAAAACATTCAGTACTTC
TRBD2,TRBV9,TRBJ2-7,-,CASSVVGSSGLNEQYF,TGTGCCAGCAGCGTAGTGGGGTCTAGCGGCCTGAACGAGCAGTACTTC
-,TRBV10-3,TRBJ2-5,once,CAISEKREETQYF,TGTGCCATCAGTGAGAAGCGGGAAGAGACCCAGTACTTC
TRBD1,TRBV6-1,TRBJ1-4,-,CASRPTGESVKLFF,TGTGCCAGCAGGCCGACAGGGGAAAGCGTAAAACTGTTTTTT
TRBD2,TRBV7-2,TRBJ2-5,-,CASSLGTSGLRGETQYF,TGTGCCAGCAGCTTAGGGACTAGCGGTCTAAGGGGGGAGACCCAGTACTTC
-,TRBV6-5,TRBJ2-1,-,CASSADRDSWFF,TGTGCCAGCAGTGCCGACCGGGACTCGTGGTTCTTC
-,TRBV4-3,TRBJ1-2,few,CASSLSNRDGGYTF,TGCGCCAGCAGCCTGTCGAACAGGGACGGCGGCTACACCTTC
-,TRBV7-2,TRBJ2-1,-,CASSSSGPSYNEQFF,TGTGCCAGCAGTTCCAGCGGGCCCTCCTACAATGAGCAGTTCTTC
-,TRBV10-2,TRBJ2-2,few,CASSGTNTGELFF,TGCGCCAGCAGTGGCACTAACACCGGGGAGCTGTTTTTT
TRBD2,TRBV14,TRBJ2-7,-,CASSQALAGGLEQYF,TGTGCCAGCAGCCAAGCGCTAGCGGGAGGATTGGAGCAGTACTTC
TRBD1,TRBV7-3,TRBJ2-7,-,CASSLSGTGNEQYF,TGTGCCAGCAGCTTAAGTGGGACAGGGAACGAGCAGTACTTC
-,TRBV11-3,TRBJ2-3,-,CASSTAFSTSTDTQYF,TGTGCCAGCAGCACCGCGTTTAGCACCAGCACAGATACGCAGTATTTT
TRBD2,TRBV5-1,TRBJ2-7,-,CASSFGVDSASGTGEQYF,TGCGCCAGCAGCTTTGGTGTCGACTCGGCTAGCGGGACGGGAGAGCAGTACTTC
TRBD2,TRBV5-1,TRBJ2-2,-,CASSLLAGNTGELFF,TGCGCCAGCAGCTTGCTAGCGGGGAACACCGGGGAGCTGTTTTTT
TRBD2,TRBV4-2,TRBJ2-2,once,CATQPSGRTTGELFF,TGTGCCACCCAACCGAGCGGGAGGACCACCGGGGAGCTGTTTTTT
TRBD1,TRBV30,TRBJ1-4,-,CAWSRDRGHEKLFF,TGTGCCTGGAGTCGGGACAGGGGGCATGAAAAACTGTTTTTT
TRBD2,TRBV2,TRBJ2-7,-,CASLPGLATVDYEQYF,TGTGCCAGCCTCCCGGGACTAGCGACAGTGGACTACGAGCAGTACTTC
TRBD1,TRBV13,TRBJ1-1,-,CASSKTGGNTEAFF,TGTGCCAGCAGCAAGACAGGGGGGAACACTGAAGCTTTCTTT
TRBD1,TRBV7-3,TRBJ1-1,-,CASSLTTGGFTNTEAFF,TGTGCCAGCAGCTTAACTACAGGGGGATTTACGAACACTGAAGCTTTCTTT
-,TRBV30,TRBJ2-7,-,CASTIGEAYEQYF,TGTGCCTCTACTATAGGGGAGGCCTACGAGCAGTACTTC
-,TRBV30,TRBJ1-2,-,CAWSRSEDYGYTF,TGTGCCTGGAGTCGTTCAGAGGACTATGGCTACACCTTC
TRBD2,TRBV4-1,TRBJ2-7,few,CASSQRGLAEYEQYF,TGCGCCAGCAGCCAGAGGGGACTAGCGGAATACGAGCAGTACTTC
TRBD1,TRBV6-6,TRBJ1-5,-,CASTPTGAQPQHF,TGTGCCAGCACTCCGACAGGGGCGCAGCCCCAGCATTTT
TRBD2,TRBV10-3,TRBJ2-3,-,CAISQPGTSGSRDTQYF,TGTGCCATCAGCCAACCGGGGACTAGCGGGAGTCGGGATACGCAGTATTTT
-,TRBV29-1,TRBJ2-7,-,CSARTADWEQYF,TGCAGCGCTAGGACAGCTGATTGGGAGCAGTACTTC
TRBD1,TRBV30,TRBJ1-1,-,CAWSVDRGKAFF,TGTGCCTGGAGTGTAGACAGGGGAAAAGCTTTCTTT
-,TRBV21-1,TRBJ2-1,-,CASSKEGTEIYNEQFF,TGTGCCAGCAGCAAAGAGGGGACAGAGATCTACAATGAGCAGTTCTTC
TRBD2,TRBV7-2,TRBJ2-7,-,CASSPQTSGVYEQYF,TGTGCCAGCAGCCCCCAGACTAGCGGGGTCTACGAGCAGTACTTC